This T cell receptor (beta chain) is drawn from a study of Ad26.COV2.S vaccination and SARS-CoV-2 variants. Only in-frame clones appear in the TCRdb table, and some are missing; sequencing was by immunoSEQ multiplex PCR. The table records roughly 240,000 clones, approximately 87% of them present only once. With V trimmed by 4 bases and J by 2 bases, 6 bases remained unmatched. The CDR3 has 15 residues. Germline V lookup: CDR1 KGHDR, CDR2 SFDVKD. Turning to this clone: Antigen: not known.

Sample treatment: some 20 received Ad26.COV2.S at low or high dose, single or two shots; 5 received placebo; per-sample allocation not given. After the first vaccine or placebo injection, samples were drawn on day 63. Overall study findings and caveats: Estimates derived from TCR breadth and depth analyses may have underestimated total T cell responses.

This chain connects TRBV24-1 to TRBJ2-7; 8 nucleotides align to TRBD1. This receptor was obtained from a person between 18 and 65 years old who received the Ad26.COV2.S COVID-19 vaccine or a placebo. Here the sequenced sample was peripheral blood, taken in a trial of Ad26.COV2.S vaccine versus placebo. CDR3 bases: TGTGCCACCAGTGAATCCGGGACAGGAGCCTACGAGCAGTACTTC. Amino acid sequence: CATSESGTGAYEQYF.